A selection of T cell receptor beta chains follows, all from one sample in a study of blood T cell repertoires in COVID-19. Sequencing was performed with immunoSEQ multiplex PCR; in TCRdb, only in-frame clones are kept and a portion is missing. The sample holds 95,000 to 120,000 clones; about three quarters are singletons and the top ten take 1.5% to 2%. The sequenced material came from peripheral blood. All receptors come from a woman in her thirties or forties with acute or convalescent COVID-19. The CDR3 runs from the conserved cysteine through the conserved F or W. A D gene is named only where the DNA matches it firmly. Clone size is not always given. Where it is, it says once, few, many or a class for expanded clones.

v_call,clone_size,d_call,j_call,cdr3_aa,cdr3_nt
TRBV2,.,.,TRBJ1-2,CASSDGGYAVGYTF,TGTGCCAGCAGTGACGGGGGTTACGCAGTAGGCTACACCTTC
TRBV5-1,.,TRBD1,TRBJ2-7,CASSLAGTGSDEQYF,TGCGCCAGCAGCTTGGCCGGGACAGGGTCTGACGAGCAGTACTTC
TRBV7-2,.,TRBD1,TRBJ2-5,CASSSQGSFQETQYF,TGTGCCAGCAGCTCACAGGGGTCCTTCCAAGAGACCCAGTACTTC
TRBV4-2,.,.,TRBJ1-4,CASSRTDEKLFF,TGTGCCAGCTCGCGGACAGATGAAAAACTGTTTTTT
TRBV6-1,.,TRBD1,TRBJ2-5,CASSEWDRLQETQYF,TGTGCCAGCAGTGAATGGGACAGACTCCAAGAGACCCAGTACTTC
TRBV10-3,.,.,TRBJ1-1,CAISEFRDINTEAFF,TGTGCCATCAGTGAGTTCCGGGACATTAACACTGAAGCTTTCTTT
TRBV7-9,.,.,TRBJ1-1,CASTLRDTLEAFF,TGTGCCAGCACCTTAAGAGACACGCTTGAAGCTTTCTTT
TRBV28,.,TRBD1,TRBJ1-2,CASSRVGSGQGYGYTF,TGTGCCAGCAGCAGAGTCGGTTCGGGACAGGGTTATGGCTACACCTTC
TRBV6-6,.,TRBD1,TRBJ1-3,CASSQQRGLGSSGNTIYF,TGTGCCAGCAGTCAACAGAGGGGGCTTGGGAGCTCTGGAAACACCATATATTTT
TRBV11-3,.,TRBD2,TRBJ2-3,CASSSGLAGLTDTQYF,TGTGCCAGCAGCTCGGGACTAGCGGGGCTCACAGATACGCAGTATTTT
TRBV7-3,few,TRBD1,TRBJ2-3,CASSLGDRGLGDTQYF,TGTGCCAGCAGCTTGGGGGACAGGGGTTTGGGAGATACGCAGTATTTT
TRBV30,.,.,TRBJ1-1,CAWSAGLQGPAFF,TGTGCCTGGAGTGCCGGATTACAGGGACCAGCTTTCTTT
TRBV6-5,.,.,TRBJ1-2,CASRGGQGISRGYTF,TGTGCCAGCAGGGGGGGGCAGGGGATTAGTAGGGGCTACACCTTC
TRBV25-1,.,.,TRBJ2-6,CASSEYQGGFSGANVLTF,TGTGCCAGCAGTGAATATCAGGGTGGTTTCTCTGGGGCCAACGTCCTGACTTTC
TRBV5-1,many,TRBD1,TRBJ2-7,CASSLTGTGPYEQYF,TGCGCCAGCAGCTTGACCGGGACAGGGCCTTACGAGCAGTACTTC
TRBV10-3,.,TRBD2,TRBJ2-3,CAISESSGTSGVTQYF,TGTGCCATCAGTGAATCGTCCGGGACTAGCGGGGTTACGCAGTATTTT
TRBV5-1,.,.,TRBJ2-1,CASSLETGSYNEQFF,TGCGCCAGCAGCTTGGAGACAGGCTCCTACAATGAGCAGTTCTTC
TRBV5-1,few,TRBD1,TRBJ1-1,CASSLGDSPSWDTEAFF,TGCGCCAGCAGCTTGGGGGACAGTCCCTCCTGGGACACTGAAGCTTTCTTT
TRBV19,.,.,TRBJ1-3,CASTRGSSGNTIYF,TGTGCCAGTACGCGGGGCTCCTCTGGAAACACCATATATTTT
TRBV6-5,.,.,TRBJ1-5,CASSYSGDSNQPQHF,TGTGCCAGCAGTTATTCAGGGGATAGCAATCAGCCCCAGCATTTT
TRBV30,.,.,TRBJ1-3,CAWEVGSSGNTIYF,TGTGCCTGGGAAGTTGGGAGCTCTGGAAACACCATATATTTT
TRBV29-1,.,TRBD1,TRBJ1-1,CSVDGTVRGTEAFF,TGCAGCGTTGACGGGACAGTTCGTGGCACTGAAGCTTTCTTT
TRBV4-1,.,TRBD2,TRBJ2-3,CASATYGGGTDTQYF,TGCGCCAGCGCAACTTACGGGGGGGGCACAGATACGCAGTATTTT
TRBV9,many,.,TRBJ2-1,CASSVAAYNEQFF,TGTGCCAGCAGCGTAGCAGCCTACAATGAGCAGTTCTTC
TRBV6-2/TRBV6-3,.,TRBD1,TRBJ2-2,CASSYPGTGHRELFF,TGTGCCAGCAGTTACCCGGGGACAGGTCACAGGGAGCTGTTTTTT
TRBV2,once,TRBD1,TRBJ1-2,CASSNRGAGYTF,TGTGCCAGCAGCAACAGGGGAGCGGGCTACACCTTC
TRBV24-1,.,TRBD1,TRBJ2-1,CATSDDLRTGKHEQFF,TGTGCCACCAGTGATGACCTTAGGACAGGGAAGCATGAGCAGTTCTTC
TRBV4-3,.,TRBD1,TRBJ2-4,CASSQAGTGRDIQYF,TGCGCCAGCAGCCAGGCCGGGACAGGGCGGGACATTCAGTACTTC
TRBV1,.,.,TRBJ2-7,CTSSQPRDSTYEQYF,TGCACCAGCAGCCAACCCCGGGACAGTACCTACGAGCAGTACTTC
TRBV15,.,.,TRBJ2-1,CATSRATGEQFF,TGTGCCACCAGCAGAGCCACTGGTGAGCAGTTCTTC
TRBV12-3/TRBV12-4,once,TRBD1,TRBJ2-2,CASTQGVSGELFF,TGTGCCAGCACCCAGGGGGTGAGCGGGGAGCTGTTTTTT
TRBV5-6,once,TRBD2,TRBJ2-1,CASSLLAGGNEQFF,TGTGCCAGCAGCTTACTAGCGGGGGGGAATGAGCAGTTCTTC
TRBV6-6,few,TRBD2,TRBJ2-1,CASSYSGGDYNEQFF,TGTGCCAGCAGTTATAGCGGGGGCGACTACAATGAGCAGTTCTTC
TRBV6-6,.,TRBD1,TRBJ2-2,CASSWDRGTGELFF,TGTGCCAGCAGTTGGGACAGGGGGACCGGGGAGCTGTTTTTT
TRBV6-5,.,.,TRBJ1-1,CASNSGQLNTEAFF,TGTGCCAGCAACTCAGGACAGCTGAACACTGAAGCTTTCTTT
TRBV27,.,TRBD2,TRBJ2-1,CASSWTSGGVAEQFF,TGTGCCAGCAGTTGGACTAGCGGGGGTGTGGCTGAGCAGTTCTTC
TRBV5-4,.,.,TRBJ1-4,CASSLKSGDGEKLFF,TGTGCCAGCAGCTTAAAGTCGGGGGATGGGGAAAAACTGTTTTTT